This T cell receptor beta chain was captured in a study of blood T cell repertoires in COVID-19. The overall study: Italy, Spain and the United States were the sources of the convalescent and acute COVID-19 samples. Sources were T cells, B-cell-depleted T cells, or PBMCs; the material itself was cDNA or gDNA.

Germline V lookup: CDR1 ENHRY, CDR2 SYGVKD. V lost 5 bases and J lost 2, with 16 bases in between. The CDR3 runs to 15 residues. As processed by the authors: Scientists estimated how many nucleated cells there were by amplifying reference gene primers. Sequenced by immunoSEQ multiplex PCR; TCRdb stores in-frame clones only, minus some. V and J calls plus clone size are reproduced from that table; the DNA served to infer D and trimming. Among roughly 170,000 clones listed, over 75% were seen once. V is TRBV10-3 and J is TRBJ2-7; a weak D match, TRBD1 (6 bases). This TCR was recovered from a man in his 60s who had recovered from COVID-19. Sequencing was performed on peripheral blood. The CDR3 reads CAISQTLGQTYEQYF. DNA for the CDR3: TGTGCCATCAGTCAGACCTTGGGACAAACCTACGAGCAGTACTTC.